This T cell receptor (beta chain) was sequenced in a study of OX40 agonist ivuxolimab in advanced cancers. V was pared by 3 bases and J by 2 bases, with 6 bases between. The CDR3 is made up of 13 amino acids. Germline CDR1 and CDR2: LNHDA and SQIVND (reference sequence). Sequencing used immunoSEQ multiplex PCR; TCRdb keeps in-frame clones, though not all of them. The sample records about 43,000 clones, around 85% being singletons. The input for sequencing was CD4+ or CD8+ T cells sorted from blood, taken in a trial of the OX40 agonist ivuxolimab. This TCR was recovered from an adult with an advanced solid tumor such as melanoma, head and neck, liver or kidney cancer. The chain links TRBV19 to TRBJ2-3; D gene uncertain. CDR3 loop: CASSMVPTDTQYF. The CDR3 DNA sequence: TGTGCCAGTAGTATGGTACCCACAGATACGCAGTATTTT.